This TCR beta chain came from a study of cytomegalovirus exposure and HLA in healthy donors. Study-wide context: A preliminary data release comprised roughly 80 million unique TCRs obtained from HLA-typed donors.

The PCR had 60 Vbeta and 13 Jbeta primers. Measured with immunoSEQ multiplex PCR; TCRdb has only the in-frame clones, and not every one. The data hold about 97,000 clones, with 73% observed a single time. This CDR3 has 14 residues. Trimming removed 8 bases from V and 4 bases from J; junction bases left unmatched: 9. The germline V gene encodes CDR1 MNHEY and CDR2 SMNVEV (reference sequence). Concerning this clone: Its specificity is unknown.

Study outcomes and limitations: Some TCR beta chains (164 of them) were listed as cytomegalovirus-associated. Under in vitro conditions, a few CMV-associated chains were confirmed as specific for CMV antigens.

This receptor was taken from a middle-aged man in good health and CMV-seronegative. Sample: PBMCs. The chain employs TRBV27 and TRBJ1-1; 8 positions agree with TRBD1. The CDR3 region is CASRWTGLGTEAFF. The DNA of the CDR3 is TGTGCCAGCCGTTGGACAGGGTTGGGCACTGAAGCTTTCTTT.